A single T cell receptor beta chain is shown here with its context. The antigen it binds to is not known. There are no base qualities to consult, and no much larger clone falls within one base. The data derive from a study of T cell responses to AZD1222 COVID-19 vaccine (dated by TCRdb to about 2021). Notes on the research overall: AZD1222 recipients whose second dose came at about 4 weeks and those whose second dose came at about 12 weeks were combined into one group, since spike-specific TCR depth and breadth did not differ between the two schedules. Trial participants were enrolled into age subgroups of 18-55, 56-69 and 70-plus years, which contained approximately 150, 28 and 58 TCR-sequenced participants, respectively. TCR sequencing covered 230 or so trial participants: nearly 210 given two doses of AZD1222 and some 25 given two doses of MenACWY control vaccine.

The V end gives up 4 bases and the J end 7 bases, leaving 1 base in the junction not matched to a gene. From the cysteine up to the phenylalanine, the CDR3 has a length of 12 residues. Here the CDR3 DNA is all that survives: 36 bases in frame from base 1. CDR1 and CDR2 (KGHDR, SFDVKD) derive from the germline V gene. The CDR3 regions of human TCRbeta chains were analyzed by immunosequencing. The original methods were these. Repertoire TCRs were matched against a reference library of SARS-CoV-2-specific TCRs generated with the MIRA antigen-specificity platform. Breadth was defined as the fraction of unique TCRs that were SARS-CoV-2-associated. Depth was defined as the fraction of total T cells that were SARS-CoV-2-associated. Each spike-specific TCR was assigned to its reactive spike region and to a CD4 or CD8 class using the MIRA data. Log10-transformed breadth and depth values were compared by one-way ANOVA with Sidak's multiple comparisons tests. TCRdb holds this immuneACCESS table with in-frame rearrangements only. Some clones are missing; in checked studies, unresolved V genes explain under half, and the rest has no known cause. D and trimming come from the DNA, and the V and J calls and clone size come from that table. This sample lists about 83,000 clones; roughly 86% were detected once. The ten most abundant clones make up over 8% of the sample.

Explained via the paper, the time point label denotes: baseline before first vaccination. Vaccinee samples were obtained from the UK trials COV001 and COV002, which included a single-blind randomized controlled phase 2/3 trial of AZD1222 (ChAdOx1 nCoV-19) in healthy adults. For TCRbeta chain sequencing, PBMC samples were collected from trial participants at day 0 and at day 28 after the second dose. Paper-wide results and their limitations: Because no day 14 peak-response samples were available, the repertoires could be characterized only after the peak T cell response. Most participants were white British and females outnumbered males, and the authors suggested that clonal diversity may have been underestimated. Conclusions about previously exposed vaccinees are limited because only six or seven AZD1222 recipients were SARS-CoV-2 seropositive at baseline. Spike-specific TCR breadth and depth rose significantly after two AZD1222 doses compared with day 0 and with MenACWY recipients. Reportedly, almost half of the unique spike-specific TCRs recognized epitopes lying outside the regions that are mutated in the B.1.351 and B.1.1.7 variants. Vaccine-associated CD4 TCRs spanned the whole spike protein, with dominant responses in regions 160-218 and 743-854. In the small 56-69-year group, the increase in depth fell short of significance, most likely because of low power.

The sample was peripheral blood, taken on day 0 of AZD1222 vaccination. The chain is made from TRBV24-1 and TRBJ1-2, and 8 junction bases match TRBD1. This receptor was identified in an adult in good health. The CDR3 sequence is CATSDTGGGYTF. The DNA sequence reads TGTGCCACCAGTGACACAGGGGGTGGCTACACCTTC.